The 21 T cell receptor beta chains below were found in one sample sequenced in a study of cytomegalovirus exposure and HLA in healthy donors. The PCR was carried out with 60 Vbeta primers and 13 Jbeta primers. Profiled with immunoSEQ multiplex PCR; TCRdb holds only in-frame clones, not every one. The sample includes roughly 130,000 clones, about 66% of them seen just once. The sequencing sample was made of PBMCs. These receptors were taken from a man in his thirties or forties in good health and CMV-seropositive.

The gene calls are TRBV27 and TRBJ1-2; D is perhaps TRBD1 (5 bases). V lost 4 bases and J 5 bases, leaving 17 bases between the germline ends. The CDR3 contains 15 residues. Per germline, CDR1 MNHEY and CDR2 SMNVEV (reference sequence). Here the CDR3 reads CASSYSDPGVYGYTF. In DNA, the CDR3 is TGTGCCAGCAGTTACTCAGATCCGGGGGTATATGGCTACACCTTC.

In its sample, this clone was seen a few times. The chain carries TRBV9 and TRBJ2-3, with D possibly matching TRBD2 (6 bases). The CDR3 sequence is 17 residues long. Germline CDR1 SGDLS, CDR2 YYNGEE. Between the trimmed V and J ends, which lost 6 bases and 2 bases, there was a span of 22 bases. The DNA for the CDR3 is TGTGCCAGCACTGACCGGGACTCAATACTTAACACAGATACGCAGTATTTT. It is translated as CASTDRDSILNTDTQYF.

This clone was seen a few times. This chain joins TRBV4-2 and TRBJ1-4; no clear D. Trimming took 5 bases from V and 4 from J, leaving 8 bases between them. In germline, CDR1 is LGHNA, CDR2 YNFKEQ. The CDR3 covers 13 residues. This CDR3 reads CASSGRVNEKLFF. CDR3 bases: TGTGCCAGCAGCGGGCGCGTTAATGAAAAACTGTTTTTT.

The chain links TRBV7-9 to TRBJ2-7; 9 bases are shared with TRBD1. The germline V gene encodes CDR1 SEHNR and CDR2 FQNEAQ (reference sequence). The CDR3 length is 15 residues. The J segment lost 4 bases and the V segment lost 0 bases, leaving 4 bases of the junction unmatched. The CDR3 here is CASSLAEGQGYEQYF. The CDR3 DNA reads as TGTGCCAGCAGCTTAGCGGAGGGACAGGGTTACGAGCAGTACTTC.

The rearrangement joins TRBV18 to TRBJ2-7, with D maybe TRBD1 (6 bases). Trimming removed 1 base from V and 3 bases from J, with 13 bases in between. From germline, CDR1 is KGHSH and CDR2 LQKENI. The CDR3 extends over 15 amino acids. The CDR3 sequence: CASSPQITGIYEQYF. CDR3 sequence (DNA): TGTGCCAGCTCACCACAAATTACAGGGATCTACGAGCAGTACTTC.

V gene TRBV15 combines with J gene TRBJ2-5; D remains ambiguous. CDR1 and CDR2 (germline): LNHNV, YYDKDF (reference sequence). Trimming cost V 0 bases and J 0 bases, with 8 bases left between them. The CDR3 extends over 15 amino acids. CDR3 in DNA: TGTGCCACCAGCAGAGATCCCACAAACCAAGAGACCCAGTACTTC. This codes for CATSRDPTNQETQYF.

By sample share, this clone is medium-sized. The rearrangement links TRBV4-3 to TRBJ2-1; 9 nucleotides match TRBD2. Germline-derived CDR1 and CDR2 are LGHNA and YSLEER. This CDR3 has 16 residues. J lost 8 bases, V lost 1 base, and 9 bases had no gene match. The DNA of the CDR3 is TGCGCCAGCAGCCAAGCTTTCGCGGGAGGGCCGGATGAGCAGTTCTTC. Residues: CASSQAFAGGPDEQFF.

The chain couples TRBV4-1 to TRBJ2-1, with 7 bases that match TRBD2. V was pared by 1 base and J by 7 bases, with 10 bases of the junction left unmatched. Germline V CDR1 and CDR2: MGHRA, YSYEKL. The CDR3 loop spans 16 amino acids. The CDR3 is CASSQVWREGRNEQFF. DNA of the CDR3: TGCGCCAGCAGCCAAGTTTGGAGGGAGGGGCGTAATGAGCAGTTCTTC.

CDR3 sequence (DNA): TGTGCCAGCAGTTTACAGGGGGCGACGGACGAGCAGTACTTC. Protein: CASSLQGATDEQYF. The V and J genes are TRBV28 and TRBJ2-7; TRBD1 aligns across 8 bases. Trimming took 2 bases from V and 5 from J; bases not matched to a gene: 5. Germline V gene sequence: CDR1 MDHEN, CDR2 SYDVKM. This CDR3 region has 14 residues.

This clone has only a few counts. The V gene is TRBV19, the J gene TRBJ2-3; D call uncertain. Germline V CDR1 and CDR2: LNHDA, SQIVND (reference sequence). The CDR3 extends over 13 amino acids. V gave up 5 bases and J gave up 5 bases, with 11 bases separating them. CDR3: CASSPSPLDTQYF. The CDR3 region has the DNA TGTGCCAGTAGTCCGTCCCCTCTAGATACGCAGTATTTT.

This clone has only a few counts. V gene TRBV28 combines with J gene TRBJ2-2, with TRBD2 matching over 8 bases. The ends lost 3 bases at V and 3 bases at J; junction bases unmatched: 3. CDR1 and CDR2 (germline): MDHEN, SYDVKM. The CDR3 spans 15 residues. The CDR3 is CASSFAGGHTGELFF. CDR3 nucleotide sequence: TGTGCCAGCAGTTTCGCGGGAGGACACACCGGGGAGCTGTTTTTT. Full variable domain (missing parts from reference TRBV28 and TRBJ2-2): DVKVTQSSRYLVKRTGEKVFLECVQDMDHENMFWYRQDPGLGLRLIYFSYDVKMKEKGDIPEGYSVSREKKERFSLILESASTNQTSMYLCASSFAGGHTGELFFGEGSRLTVL.

This chain joins TRBV6-6 and TRBJ2-3; D not certain. Per the germline V gene, CDR1 is MNHNY and CDR2 is SVGAGI (reference sequence). The CDR3 is 13 amino acids. Trimming shortened V by 6 bases and J by 1 base, and 8 bases separated the two germline ends. CDR3 nucleotide sequence: TGTGCCAGCAGCCAAGGAGGCACAGATACGCAGTATTTT. Its translation: CASSQGGTDTQYF.

The chain carries TRBV7-8 and TRBJ1-5; 8 nucleotides line up with TRBD1. This CDR3 is built from 17 residues. V lost 1 base to trimming and J lost 2 bases; unmatched junction nucleotides: 7. Germline V gene data show CDR1 as SGHVS and CDR2 as FQNEAQ. The DNA of the CDR3 is TGTGCCAGCAGCTTAGGGGACAGGTCCAGGGGCAATCAGCCCCAGCATTTT. Protein product: CASSLGDRSRGNQPQHF. Complete variable domain (other parts from reference TRBV7-8 and TRBJ1-5): GAGVSQSPRYKVAKRGQDVALRCDPISGHVSLFWYQQALGQGPEFLTYFQNEAQLDKSGLPSDRFFAERPEGSVSTLKIQRTQQEDSAVYLCASSLGDRSRGNQPQHFGDGTRLSIL.

The chain combines TRBV7-2 with TRBJ1-2; 8 nucleotides align to TRBD1. CDR1 and CDR2 from the germline V gene are SGHTA and FQGNSA. Trimming at V came to 1 base and at J to 8 bases, leaving 3 bases not matched to a gene. The CDR3 totals 13 residues. For the CDR3, the DNA is TGTGCCAGCAGCTTAGACAGGGGGGGAGGCTACACCTTC. Translated: CASSLDRGGGYTF.

The chain links TRBV18 to TRBJ1-5; D gene uncertain. V lost 3 bases and J lost 5, with 8 bases in between. The CDR3 is made up of 13 amino acids. In germline, CDR1 is KGHSH, CDR2 LQKENI. CDR3 in DNA: TGTGCCAGCTCACCTTTAGAACATCAGCCCCAGCATTTT. Residues: CASSPLEHQPQHF.

This chain joins TRBV7-3 and TRBJ2-2; D is perhaps TRBD2 (5 bases). V lost 4 bases to trimming and J lost 5 bases, with 8 bases between them. The CDR3 spans 13 residues. From germline, CDR1 is SGHTA and CDR2 FQGTGA. CDR3 sequence: CASSSTSTGELFF. The CDR3 region has the DNA TGTGCCAGCAGCTCTACTAGTACCGGGGAGCTGTTTTTT.

This clone was observed a single time. The chain links TRBV2 to TRBJ1-1; 8 nucleotides agree with TRBD1. CDR1 SNHLY and CDR2 FYNNEI come from the germline V gene. The CDR3 is made up of 16 amino acids. The junction had 12 bases not matched to a gene; V was cut back by 3 bases and J by 6 bases. CDR3 nucleotide sequence: TGTGCCAGCAGTGATTTACTGACAGGGGCCCGGGCTGAAGCTTTCTTT. Amino acids: CASSDLLTGARAEAFF.

V usage is TRBV7-2 and J usage is TRBJ2-5; D unresolved. V was cut by 4 bases and J by 5 bases, with 14 bases left in between. The CDR3 covers 14 residues. The germline gives CDR1 SGHTA, CDR2 FQGNSA. The CDR3 sequence: CASSSTADWETQYF. The CDR3, as DNA: TGTGCCAGCAGCTCGACTGCAGATTGGGAGACCCAGTACTTC.

The V and J genes are TRBV6-5 and TRBJ2-7; D perhaps matches TRBD2 (5 bases). The V gene lost 4 bases and the J gene lost 0 bases, with 7 bases spanning the gap. The CDR3 totals 13 residues. Germline CDR1 is MNHEY and CDR2 is SVGAGI. This CDR3 is CASSWGVSYEQYF. In nucleotides, the CDR3 is TGTGCCAGCAGTTGGGGAGTCTCCTACGAGCAGTACTTC.

This clone has just a few counts. The genes are TRBV6-5 and TRBJ2-7; 7 bases map to TRBD2. Germline V gene sequence: CDR1 MNHEY, CDR2 SVGAGI. V gave up 2 bases and J gave up 1 base; unmatched junction bases: 5. The CDR3 is made up of 15 amino acids. The chain's CDR3 is CASSYVREGSYEQYF. CDR3 DNA: TGTGCCAGCAGTTACGTAAGGGAGGGGTCCTACGAGCAGTACTTC.

The CDR3 here is CASSLDTQETQYF. For the CDR3, the DNA is TGTGCCAGCAGCCTGGACACACAAGAGACCCAGTACTTC. The rearrangement uses TRBV11-3 and TRBJ2-5; a possible D gene is TRBD1 (5 bases). Germline V CDR1 and CDR2: SGHNT, YENEEA. The CDR3 has 13 residues. Trimming left V 5 bases short and J 2 bases short, with 9 bases between.